Following are 26 T cell receptor beta chains from one sample sequenced in a study of regulatory T cells in long-lasting Graves disease. Construction of TCR beta libraries relied on iRepertoire HTBI primers and on Arm-PCR targeting CDR3 regions. TCRdb reprocessed the multiplex PCR reads via MiXCR and lists one record per CDR3 protein. The sample includes 500,000 to 700,000 distinct CDR3 sequences, 15% to 20% of them seen just once. Indicated time point: newly diagnosed GD, antithyroid drugs for less than 3 months. PBMC RNA served as the TCR library source. This sample was shared with a second study, whose subject was T cells in Graves' hyperthyroidism and ophthalmopathy.

The sample here was peripheral blood mononuclear cells (PBMCs), taken at new diagnosis, from a patient treated with antithyroid drugs. All receptors derive from a woman aged 30 to 39 with Graves disease.

This clonotype has a count of ten or more. This chain uses TRBV7-2 with TRBJ2-3; D gene uncertain. This CDR3 region has 14 residues. CDR1 is SGHTA, CDR2 FQGNSA, per germline. Trimming shortened V by 5 bases and J by 7 bases, and 16 bases separated the two germline ends. The CDR3 loop reads CASSPHVVQNTQYF. CDR3 nucleotides: TGTGCCAGCAGCCCGCATGTAGTTCAGAATACGCAGTATTTT.

Many counts were recorded for this clonotype. The chain employs TRBV9 and TRBJ2-3; 7 bases are shared with TRBD2. The CDR3 is 15 amino acids. V lost 5 bases, J lost 0 bases, and 6 bases stayed unmatched. Germline CDR1 and CDR2: SGDLS and YYNGEE. The CDR3 DNA is TGTGCCAGCAGTGTTAGCGGGCTTAGCACAGATACGCAGTATTTT. As protein: CASSVSGLSTDTQYF.

This clonotype showed up just a few times. The rearrangement uses TRBV19 and TRBJ2-4; no firm D call. With 5 bases removed from V and 8 bases from J, the gap between germline ends came to 10 bases. From germline, CDR1 is LNHDA and CDR2 SQIVND (reference sequence). The CDR3 has 12 amino acids. Written as DNA, the CDR3 is TGTGCCAGTAGTGACGACCGGTACATTCAGTACTTC. Encoded protein: CASSDDRYIQYF.

This chain uses TRBV2 with TRBJ2-4; 7 bases match TRBD1. The CDR3 is 14 amino acids. Unmatched junction bases numbered 9, after V lost 8 bases and J lost 5 bases. Germline CDR1 SNHLY, CDR2 FYNNEI. The CDR3 sequence: CASSTQGVENIQYF. In DNA, the CDR3 is TGTGCCAGCTCGACCCAGGGGGTTGAAAACATTCAGTACTTC.

The CDR3 sequence is CASSGQVGSGTEAFF. The DNA of the CDR3 is TGTGCCAGCAGCGGACAGGTCGGCAGTGGGACTGAAGCTTTCTTT. The rearrangement uses TRBV5-4 and TRBJ1-1, with 7 bases matching TRBD1. The germline V gene encodes CDR1 SGHNT and CDR2 YYREEE (reference sequence). The CDR3 sequence is 15 residues long. V lost 4 bases, J lost 5 bases, and 11 bases stayed unmatched.

The chain joins TRBV12-3 or TRBV12-4 to TRBJ1-4; D gene uncertain. V lost 11 bases and J lost 2, with 12 bases in between. CDR3 length: 13 residues. The CDR3 nucleotides read TGTGCCTCGGGAGGGCCCACTAATGAAAAACTGTTTTTT. Translating gives CASGGPTNEKLFF.

This clonotype has a count of ten or more. The chain uses TRBV28 and TRBJ2-7, with 7 bases fitting TRBD1. Germline CDR1 reads MDHEN; CDR2 reads SYDVKM. This CDR3 is built from 14 residues. Trimming at V came to 8 bases and at J to 2 bases, leaving 9 bases not matched to a gene. The CDR3, as DNA: TGTGCCAGCCTTAAACAGGGGAAACCCTACGAGCAGTACTTC. Protein: CASLKQGKPYEQYF.

The sample holds many counts of this clonotype. The chain joins TRBV28 to TRBJ2-7, with D possibly called TRBD1 or TRBD2 (5 bases each). From germline, CDR1 is MDHEN and CDR2 SYDVKM. This CDR3 region has 13 residues. V was shortened by 6 bases and J by 2 bases, with 11 bases between the two germline ends. CDR3 coding DNA: TGTGCCAGCAGGCGGATGGGGGCCTACGAGCAGTACTTC. Protein product: CASRRMGAYEQYF.

At least ten counts were recorded for this clonotype. The chain combines TRBV28 with TRBJ2-7, with D possibly TRBD1 on 8 matching bases. Germline loops: CDR1 MDHEN, CDR2 SYDVKM. Trimming took 6 bases from V and 5 from J, leaving 20 bases between them. The CDR3 has 15 residues. The CDR3 loop is CASRGGGTGSHEQYF. Here the CDR3 DNA reads TGTGCCAGCAGAGGGGGGGGGACAGGCTCTCACGAGCAGTACTTC.

This clonotype was seen repeatedly, ten times or more. V usage is TRBV6-1 and J usage is TRBJ2-7, with D tentatively TRBD1 or TRBD2 (5 bases each). From germline, CDR1 is MNHNS and CDR2 SASEGT. Trimming took off 8 bases at V and 2 bases at J, with 10 bases between the two ends. CDR3 length: 12 amino acids. The CDR3 is CASSGTAYEQYF. The CDR3 DNA is TGTGCCAGCTCTGGGACCGCCTACGAGCAGTACTTC.

This clonotype was seen many times. This chain uses TRBV28 with TRBJ2-3, with unresolved D. From germline, CDR1 is MDHEN and CDR2 SYDVKM. This CDR3 is built from 17 residues. V was cut by 6 bases and J by 1 base, with 20 bases left in between. The CDR3 bases are TGTGCCAGCAGCTATTCGGGCCCGTTATTTGGCACAGATACGCAGTATTTT. Residues: CASSYSGPLFGTDTQYF. Variable domain in full (rest from reference TRBV28 and TRBJ2-3): DVKVTQSSRYLVKRTGEKVFLECVQDMDHENMFWYRQDPGLGLRLIYFSYDVKMKEKGDIPEGYSVSREKKERFSLILESASTNQTSMYLCASSYSGPLFGTDTQYFGPGTRLTVL.

This clonotype has ten or more counts. The rearrangement joins TRBV29-1 to TRBJ1-2; 7 nucleotides line up with TRBD1. Germline CDR1 is SQVTM and CDR2 is ANQGSEA. V lost 8 bases, J lost 2 bases, and 8 bases stayed unmatched. The CDR3 is made up of 13 amino acids. In DNA form, the CDR3 reads TGCAGCATCATCCGAGGGGGCAACTATGGCTACACCTTC. Translating it yields CSIIRGGNYGYTF.

This chain uses TRBV7-9 with TRBJ2-5; TRBD1 is a possible D gene (6 bases). The CDR3 covers 17 residues. The germline V gene has CDR1 SEHNR and CDR2 FQNEAQ (reference sequence). V shed 2 bases and J shed 5 bases, with 21 bases lying between them. The CDR3 sequence is CASSLTRTVSLLETQYF. CDR3 bases: TGTGCCAGCAGCTTAACCCGGACAGTGTCTCTTTTGGAGACCCAGTACTTC.

The chain joins TRBV7-9 to TRBJ1-1; maybe TRBD1 (5 bases). V was pared by 5 bases and J by 0 bases, with 13 bases between. The CDR3 sequence is 15 residues long. CDR1 and CDR2 from the germline V gene are SEHNR and FQNEAQ (reference sequence). CDR3: CASSRENRLNTEAFF. DNA for the CDR3: TGTGCCAGCAGCCGAGAAAACAGGTTGAACACTGAAGCTTTCTTT.

The chain is built from TRBV28 and TRBJ2-3; either TRBD1 or TRBD2 may fit D (5 bases each). The CDR3 is 14 amino acids. The germline CDR1 and CDR2 sequences are MDHEN and SYDVKM. V gave up 4 bases and J gave up 0 bases, with 8 bases separating them. The CDR3 spells CASSWGGSTDTQYF. The CDR3 DNA reads TGTGCCAGCAGTTGGGGCGGGAGCACAGATACGCAGTATTTT.

A word on this clonotype: This could be a read error, since a much larger clone is one nucleotide away. CDR3 coding DNA: TGTGCCAGCAGCTCGGAGTTAGAGGAGCAGTTCTTC. It is translated as CASSSELEEQFF. V usage is TRBV5-6 and J usage is TRBJ2-1; D unclear. Germline V lookup: CDR1 SGHDT, CDR2 YYEEEE. The CDR3 is 12 residues long. V was pared by 3 bases and J by 10 bases, with 11 bases between.

The table lists this clonotype with a few counts. Germline and junction disagree at one end, which may indicate a read error. The chain uses TRBV5-1 and TRBJ2-1; 7 bases fit TRBD2. This CDR3 has 15 residues. CDR1 is SGHRS and CDR2 is YFSETQ in the germline V gene. CDR3 bases: TGCGCCCGCAGCATCGGGAGCGGGGTTATCAATGAGCAGTTCTTC. Translation gives CARSIGSGVINEQFF.

Ten or more counts support this clonotype. The chain uses TRBV6-5 and TRBJ1-2; 8 positions match TRBD1. Germline-derived CDR1 and CDR2 are MNHEY and SVGAGI. The junction had 3 bases not matched to a gene; V was cut back by 0 bases and J by 6 bases. This CDR3 is 14 amino acids long. The CDR3 reads CASSYSGQVDGYTF. CDR3 DNA sequence: TGTGCCAGCAGTTACTCGGGACAGGTCGATGGCTACACCTTC.

This clonotype has at least ten counts. J is TRBJ1-2 and V is TRBV5-4; D is ambiguous. The CDR3 totals 17 residues. Trimming took off 0 bases at V and 0 bases at J, with 15 bases between the two ends. Germline CDR1 and CDR2: SGHNT and YYREEE (reference sequence). CDR3 loop: CASSLEGRGAANYGYTF. CDR3 in DNA: TGTGCCAGCAGCTTGGAAGGTCGAGGCGCAGCTAACTATGGCTACACCTTC.

This clonotype was seen at least ten times. The chain uses TRBV30 and TRBJ2-3, with D perhaps matching TRBD1 (5 bases). The CDR3 extends over 12 amino acids. Trimming took 3 bases from V and 9 from J, leaving 13 bases between them. Germline V gene sequence: CDR1 GTSNPN, CDR2 SVGIG (reference sequence). The CDR3 spells CAWSPGTGTQYF. CDR3 nucleotide sequence: TGTGCCTGGAGCCCAGGAACAGGCACGCAGTATTTT.

This clonotype has a count of ten or more. The chain carries TRBV27 and TRBJ2-3; D gene uncertain. V lost 5 bases and J lost 2, with 14 bases in between. CDR3 size: 15 residues. Germline loops: CDR1 MNHEY, CDR2 SMNVEV (reference sequence). CDR3 region: CASSPPGYPTDTQYF. The DNA of the CDR3 is TGTGCCAGCAGTCCGCCGGGCTACCCCACAGATACGCAGTATTTT.

This clonotype has more than one count but fewer than ten. A much larger clonotype is one base distant, so this may be a read error. The rearrangement joins TRBV10-3 to TRBJ1-1; D may be TRBD1 (6 bases). Trimming left V 8 bases short and J 5 bases short, with 21 bases between. Germline V lookup: CDR1 ENHRY, CDR2 SYGVKD. CDR3 length: 15 residues. CDR3 protein: CAIRDTGGARTEAFF. CDR3 nucleotides: TGTGCCATCCGGGATACGGGGGGGGCACGGACTGAAGCTTTCTTT.

The chain is built from TRBV7-9 and TRBJ2-3; D is unclear. Per germline, CDR1 SEHNR and CDR2 FQNEAQ (reference sequence). V lost 3 bases and J 0 bases, leaving 16 bases between the germline ends. The CDR3 contains 17 residues. The CDR3: CASSFVYVDKSTDTQYF. The DNA for the CDR3 is TGTGCCAGCAGCTTCGTTTATGTCGACAAAAGCACAGATACGCAGTATTTT.

This clonotype was counted between two and nine times. The J gene is TRBJ1-2, the V gene TRBV29-1; TRBD1 is a possible D gene (5 bases). The CDR3 consists of 13 residues. Germline assignment: CDR1 SQVTM and CDR2 ANQGSEA. Between the trimmed V and J ends, which lost 7 bases and 5 bases, there was a span of 17 bases. DNA of the CDR3: TGCAGCGCCGACAGCGATTACAATTATGGCTACACCTTC. Its translation: CSADSDYNYGYTF.

In this sample, this clonotype turned up many times. The J gene is TRBJ1-5, the V gene TRBV12-3 or TRBV12-4, with D possibly matching TRBD1 (6 bases). V was trimmed by 3 bases and J by 4 bases, leaving 10 bases between them. CDR3 length equals 14 residues. The CDR3 DNA is TGTGCCAGCAGTTTTGGGGGGCTTAATCAGCCCCAGCATTTT. Translation: CASSFGGLNQPQHF.

This clonotype was seen only a few times. The chain has TRBV9 and TRBJ2-4; 7 bases fit TRBD2. V shed 0 bases and J 6 bases; nucleotides not matched to a gene: 3. Looked up from germline, CDR1 is SGDLS and CDR2 is YYNGEE. The CDR3 loop spans 14 amino acids. For the CDR3, the DNA is TGTGCCAGCAGCGTAGGGGGGGAGGGAAACATTCAGTACTTC. It specifies CASSVGGEGNIQYF.